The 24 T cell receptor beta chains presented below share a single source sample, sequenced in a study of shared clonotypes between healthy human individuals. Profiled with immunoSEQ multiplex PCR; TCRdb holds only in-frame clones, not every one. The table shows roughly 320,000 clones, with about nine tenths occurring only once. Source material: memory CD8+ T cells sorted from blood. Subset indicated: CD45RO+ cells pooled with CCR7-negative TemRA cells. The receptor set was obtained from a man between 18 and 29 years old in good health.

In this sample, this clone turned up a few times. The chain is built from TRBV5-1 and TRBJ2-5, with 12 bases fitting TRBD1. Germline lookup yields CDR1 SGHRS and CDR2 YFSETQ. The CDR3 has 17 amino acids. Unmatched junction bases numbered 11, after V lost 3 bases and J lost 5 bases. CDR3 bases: TGCGCCAGCAGCTCCTCCCGGGACAGGGGGCGCGGGGAGACCCAGTACTTC. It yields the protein CASSSSRDRGRGETQYF.

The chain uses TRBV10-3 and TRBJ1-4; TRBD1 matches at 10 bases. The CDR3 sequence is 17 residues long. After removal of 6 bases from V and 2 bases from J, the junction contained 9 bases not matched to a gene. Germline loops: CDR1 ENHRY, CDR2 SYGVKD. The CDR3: CAIRAGTGVSTNEKLFF. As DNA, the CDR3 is TGTGCCATCAGGGCCGGGACAGGGGTCTCTACTAATGAAAAACTGTTTTTT.

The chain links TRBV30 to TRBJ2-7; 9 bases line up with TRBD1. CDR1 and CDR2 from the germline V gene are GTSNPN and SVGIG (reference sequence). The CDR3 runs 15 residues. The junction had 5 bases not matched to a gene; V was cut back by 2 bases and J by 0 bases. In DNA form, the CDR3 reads TGTGCCTGGAGTATAGGGACAGGGATCTCCTACGAGCAGTACTTC. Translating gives CAWSIGTGISYEQYF.

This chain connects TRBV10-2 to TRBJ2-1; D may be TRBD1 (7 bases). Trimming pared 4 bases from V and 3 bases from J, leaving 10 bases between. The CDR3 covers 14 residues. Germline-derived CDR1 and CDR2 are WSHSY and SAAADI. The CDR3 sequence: CASSGQGGYNEQFF. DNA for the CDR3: TGCGCCAGCAGTGGGCAGGGGGGCTACAATGAGCAGTTCTTC.

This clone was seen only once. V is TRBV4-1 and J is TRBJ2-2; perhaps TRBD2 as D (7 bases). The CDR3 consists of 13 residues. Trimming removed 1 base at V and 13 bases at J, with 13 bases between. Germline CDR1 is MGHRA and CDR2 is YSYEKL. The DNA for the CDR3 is TGCGCCAGCAGCCAAGTTTCGGGGGGCGTGCTGTTTTTT. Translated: CASSQVSGGVLFF.

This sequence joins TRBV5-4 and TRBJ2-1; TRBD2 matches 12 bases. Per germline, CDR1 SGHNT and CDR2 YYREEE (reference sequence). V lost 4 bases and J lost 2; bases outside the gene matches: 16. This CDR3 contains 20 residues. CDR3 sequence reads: CASSTPGTRTSGATYNEQFF. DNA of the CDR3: TGTGCCAGCAGCACTCCCGGGACTCGGACTAGCGGGGCCACCTACAATGAGCAGTTCTTC.

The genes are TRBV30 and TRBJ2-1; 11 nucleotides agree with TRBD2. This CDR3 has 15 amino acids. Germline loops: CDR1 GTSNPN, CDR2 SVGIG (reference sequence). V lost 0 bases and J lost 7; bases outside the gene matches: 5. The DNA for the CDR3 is TGTGCCTGGAGTGTGGTAGCGGGAGGGATAAATGAGCAGTTCTTC. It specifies CAWSVVAGGINEQFF.

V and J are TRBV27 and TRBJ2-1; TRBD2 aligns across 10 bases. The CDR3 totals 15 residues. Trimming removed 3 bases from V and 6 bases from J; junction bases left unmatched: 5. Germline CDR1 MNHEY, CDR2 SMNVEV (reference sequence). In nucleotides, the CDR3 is TGTGCCAGCAGTTTCGGGACTAGCGAGCTCAATGAGCAGTTCTTC. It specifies CASSFGTSELNEQFF.

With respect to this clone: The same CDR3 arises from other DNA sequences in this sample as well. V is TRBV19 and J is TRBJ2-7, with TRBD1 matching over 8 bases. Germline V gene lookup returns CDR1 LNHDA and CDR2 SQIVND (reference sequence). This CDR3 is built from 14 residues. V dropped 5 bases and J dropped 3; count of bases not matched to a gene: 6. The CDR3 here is CASSAGTGSYEQYF. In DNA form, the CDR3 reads TGTGCCAGTAGTGCCGGGACAGGAAGCTACGAGCAGTACTTC.

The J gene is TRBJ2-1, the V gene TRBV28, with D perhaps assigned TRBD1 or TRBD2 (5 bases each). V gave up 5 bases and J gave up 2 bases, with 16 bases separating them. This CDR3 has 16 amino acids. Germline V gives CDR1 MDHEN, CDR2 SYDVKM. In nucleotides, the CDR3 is TGTGCCAGCAGTCTTCGATACGGGGCCCCCTACAATGAGCAGTTCTTC. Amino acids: CASSLRYGAPYNEQFF.

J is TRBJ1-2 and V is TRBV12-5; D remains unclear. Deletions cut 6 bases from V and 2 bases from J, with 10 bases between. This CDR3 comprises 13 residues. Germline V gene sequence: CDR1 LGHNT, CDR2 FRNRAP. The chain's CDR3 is CASGFRRNYGYTF. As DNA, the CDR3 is TGTGCTAGTGGGTTTCGGCGGAACTATGGCTACACCTTC.

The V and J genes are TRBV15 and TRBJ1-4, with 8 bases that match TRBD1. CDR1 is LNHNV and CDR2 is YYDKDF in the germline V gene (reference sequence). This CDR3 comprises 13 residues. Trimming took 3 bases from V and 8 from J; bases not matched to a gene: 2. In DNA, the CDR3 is TGTGCCACCAGCAGGGCAGGGGGCGAAAAACTGTTTTTT. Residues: CATSRAGGEKLFF.

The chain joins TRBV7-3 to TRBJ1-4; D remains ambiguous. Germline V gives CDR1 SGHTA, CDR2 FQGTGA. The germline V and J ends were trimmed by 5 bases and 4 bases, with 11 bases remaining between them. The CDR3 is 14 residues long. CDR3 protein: CASSTNTSNEKLFF. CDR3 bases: TGTGCCAGCAGCACAAATACCAGTAATGAAAAACTGTTTTTT.

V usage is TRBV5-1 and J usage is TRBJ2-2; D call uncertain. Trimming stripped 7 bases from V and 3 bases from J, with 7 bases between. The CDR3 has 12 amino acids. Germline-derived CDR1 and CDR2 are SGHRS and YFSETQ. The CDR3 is CASPTYTGELFF. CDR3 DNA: TGCGCCAGCCCCACGTACACCGGGGAGCTGTTTTTT.

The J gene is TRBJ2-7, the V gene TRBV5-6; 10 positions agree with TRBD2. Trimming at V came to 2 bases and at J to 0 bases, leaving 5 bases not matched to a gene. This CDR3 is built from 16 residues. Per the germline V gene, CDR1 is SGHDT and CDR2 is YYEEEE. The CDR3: CASSFLAGGTSYEQYF. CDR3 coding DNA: TGTGCCAGCAGCTTCTTAGCGGGGGGTACCTCCTACGAGCAGTACTTC.

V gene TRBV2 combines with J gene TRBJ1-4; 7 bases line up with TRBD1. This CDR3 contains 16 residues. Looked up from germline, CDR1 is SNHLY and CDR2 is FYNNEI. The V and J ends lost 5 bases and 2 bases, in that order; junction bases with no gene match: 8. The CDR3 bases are TGTGCCAGCAGTCCTAGACAGGGCTGGACTAATGAAAAACTGTTTTTT. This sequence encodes CASSPRQGWTNEKLFF.

The CDR3 loop is CASSPRGREYYEQYF. In DNA form, the CDR3 reads TGCGCCAGCAGCCCAAGAGGGCGTGAGTACTACGAGCAGTACTTC. The V call is TRBV4-1, the J call TRBJ2-7, with D maybe TRBD2 (5 bases). V was shortened by 4 bases and J by 3 bases, with 16 bases between the two germline ends. Germline V CDR1 and CDR2: MGHRA, YSYEKL. This CDR3 has 15 amino acids.

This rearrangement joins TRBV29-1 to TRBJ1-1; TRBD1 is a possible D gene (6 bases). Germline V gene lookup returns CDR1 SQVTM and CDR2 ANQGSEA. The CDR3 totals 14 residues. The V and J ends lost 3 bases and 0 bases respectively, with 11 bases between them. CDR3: CSVDVQGMNTEAFF. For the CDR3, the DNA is TGCAGCGTTGACGTCCAGGGGATGAACACTGAAGCTTTCTTT.

CDR3 amino acids: CASSLTGTGETQYF. In DNA form, the CDR3 reads TGTGCCAGCAGCTTAACAGGGACAGGGGAGACCCAGTACTTC. The chain combines TRBV5-4 with TRBJ2-5, with 9 nucleotides matching TRBD1. There are 14 residues in the CDR3. J gave up 5 bases and V 2 bases, and 4 bases lay outside the gene matches. Germline CDR1 is SGHNT and CDR2 is YYREEE (reference sequence).

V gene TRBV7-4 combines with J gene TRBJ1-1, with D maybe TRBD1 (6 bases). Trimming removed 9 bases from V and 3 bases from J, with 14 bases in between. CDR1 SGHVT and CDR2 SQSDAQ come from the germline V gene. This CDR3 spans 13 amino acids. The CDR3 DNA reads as TGTGCCAGTACAGGGTTATCGGACACTGAAGCTTTCTTT. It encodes CASTGLSDTEAFF.

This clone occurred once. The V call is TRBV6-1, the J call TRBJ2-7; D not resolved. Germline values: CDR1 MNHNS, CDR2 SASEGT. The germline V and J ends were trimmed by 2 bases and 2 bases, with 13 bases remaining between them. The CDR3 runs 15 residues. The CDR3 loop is CASSELTAVAYEQYF. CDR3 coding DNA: TGTGCCAGCAGTGAACTTACCGCGGTCGCCTACGAGCAGTACTTC.

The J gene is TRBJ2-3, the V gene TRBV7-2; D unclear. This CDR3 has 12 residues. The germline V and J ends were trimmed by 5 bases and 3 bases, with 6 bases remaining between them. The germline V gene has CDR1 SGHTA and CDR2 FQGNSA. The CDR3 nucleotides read TGTGCCAGCAGCCCTCGGACAGATACGCAGTATTTT. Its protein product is CASSPRTDTQYF. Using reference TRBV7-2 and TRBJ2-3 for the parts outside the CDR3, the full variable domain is GAGVSQSPSNKVTEKGKDVELRCDPISGHTALYWYRQSLGQGLEFLIYFQGNSAPDKSGLPSDRFSAERTGGSVSTLTIQRTQQEDSAVYLCASSPRTDTQYFGPGTRLTVL.

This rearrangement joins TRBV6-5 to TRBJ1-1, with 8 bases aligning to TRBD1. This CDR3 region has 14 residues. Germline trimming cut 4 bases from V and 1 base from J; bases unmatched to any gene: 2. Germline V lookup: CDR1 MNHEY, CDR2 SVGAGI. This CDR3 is CASSFDRGNTEAFF. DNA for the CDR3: TGTGCCAGCAGTTTTGACAGGGGGAACACTGAAGCTTTCTTT.

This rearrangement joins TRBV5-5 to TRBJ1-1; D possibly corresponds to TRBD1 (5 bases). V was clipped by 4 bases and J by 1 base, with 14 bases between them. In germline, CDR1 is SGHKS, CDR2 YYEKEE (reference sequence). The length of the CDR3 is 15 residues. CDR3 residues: CASSPGGPRNTEAFF. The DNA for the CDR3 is TGTGCCAGCAGCCCGGGGGGACCCAGGAACACTGAAGCTTTCTTT.